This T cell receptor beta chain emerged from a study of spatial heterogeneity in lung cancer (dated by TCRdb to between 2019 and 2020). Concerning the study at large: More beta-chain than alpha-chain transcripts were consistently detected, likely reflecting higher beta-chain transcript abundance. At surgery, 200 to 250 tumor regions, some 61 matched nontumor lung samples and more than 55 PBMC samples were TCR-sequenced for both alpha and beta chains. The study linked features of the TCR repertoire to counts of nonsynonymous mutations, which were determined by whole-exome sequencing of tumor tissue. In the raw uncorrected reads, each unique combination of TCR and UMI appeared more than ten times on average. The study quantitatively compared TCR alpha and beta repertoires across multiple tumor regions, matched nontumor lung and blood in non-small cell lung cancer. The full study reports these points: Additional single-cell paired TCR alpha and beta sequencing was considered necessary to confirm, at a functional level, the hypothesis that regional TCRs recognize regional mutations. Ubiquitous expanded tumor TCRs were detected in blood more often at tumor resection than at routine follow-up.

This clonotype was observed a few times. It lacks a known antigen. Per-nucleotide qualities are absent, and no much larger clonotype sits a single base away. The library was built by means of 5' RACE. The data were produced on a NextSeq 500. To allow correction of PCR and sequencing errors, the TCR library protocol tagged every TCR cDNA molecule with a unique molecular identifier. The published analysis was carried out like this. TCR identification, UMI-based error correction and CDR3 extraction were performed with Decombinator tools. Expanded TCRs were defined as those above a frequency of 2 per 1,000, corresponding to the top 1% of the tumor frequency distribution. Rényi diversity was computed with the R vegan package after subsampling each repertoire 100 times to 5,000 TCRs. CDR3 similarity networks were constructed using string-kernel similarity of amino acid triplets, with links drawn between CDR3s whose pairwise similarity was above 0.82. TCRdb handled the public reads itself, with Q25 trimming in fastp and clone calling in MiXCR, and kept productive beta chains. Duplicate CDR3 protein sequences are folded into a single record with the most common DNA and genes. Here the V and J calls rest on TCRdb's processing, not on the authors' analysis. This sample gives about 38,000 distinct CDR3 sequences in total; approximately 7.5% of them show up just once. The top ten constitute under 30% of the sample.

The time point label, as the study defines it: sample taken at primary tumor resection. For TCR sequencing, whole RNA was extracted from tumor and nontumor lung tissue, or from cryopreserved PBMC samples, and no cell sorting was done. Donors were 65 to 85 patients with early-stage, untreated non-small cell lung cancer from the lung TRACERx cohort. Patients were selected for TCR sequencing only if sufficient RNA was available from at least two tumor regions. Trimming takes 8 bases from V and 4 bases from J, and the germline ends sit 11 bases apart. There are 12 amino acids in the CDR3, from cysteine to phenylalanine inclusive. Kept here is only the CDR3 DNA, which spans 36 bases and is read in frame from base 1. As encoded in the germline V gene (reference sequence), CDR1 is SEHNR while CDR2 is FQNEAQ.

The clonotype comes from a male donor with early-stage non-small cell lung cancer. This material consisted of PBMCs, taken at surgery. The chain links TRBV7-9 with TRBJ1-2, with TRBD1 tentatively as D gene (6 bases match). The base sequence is TGTGCCAGCGATGACAGGATCTATGGCTACACCTTC. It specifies CASDDRIYGYTF.